This T cell receptor (beta chain) was observed in a study of blood T cell repertoires in COVID-19. The overall study: There were acute and convalescent COVID-19 samples, and they came from the United States, Italy and Spain. From T cells, B-cell-depleted T cells, or PBMCs came the material, which was cDNA or gDNA.

In the authors' workflow: The assay estimated nucleated cells by amplifying reference gene primers. Generated by immunoSEQ multiplex PCR, the TCRdb table keeps only in-frame clones and is missing some. The V and J calls and the clone size are those of that table, but D and trimming were determined from the DNA. The table includes around 260,000 clones, 84% detected once. The Seattle patients joined while their infection was active and were tracked longitudinally afterward. V gave up 6 bases and J gave up 5 bases; unmatched junction bases: 6. Looked up from germline, CDR1 is LGHNA and CDR2 is YSLEER. The CDR3 sequence is 14 residues long.

The receptor's source is a person between 70 and 80 years old with COVID-19, enrolled during active disease. Sample: peripheral blood. The J gene is TRBJ1-4, the V gene TRBV4-3; 7 nucleotides align to TRBD1. This CDR3 is CASSLGQQNEKLFF. The CDR3 coding sequence is TGCGCCAGCAGTCTGGGACAGCAGAATGAAAAACTGTTTTTT.